These T cell receptor beta chains were read from a single sample in a study of cytomegalovirus exposure and HLA in healthy donors. Assay used: immunoSEQ multiplex PCR; TCRdb lists only in-frame clones, some missing. The sample has around 250,000 clones, around 81% seen once. The material sequenced was PBMCs. Receptor source: a woman aged 55 to 70 in good health and CMV-seropositive. Both conserved end residues are part of each CDR3. A D gene is named only where the DNA matches it firmly. Size is omitted from some rows. Given values are once, few, many or a class for expanded clones.

J,size,V,D,CDR3,DNA
TRBJ2-2,NA,TRBV4-1,TRBD2,CASSQRGRLAGAIGELFF,TGCGCCAGCAGCCAACGAGGGAGACTAGCGGGAGCGATCGGGGAGCTGTTTTTT
TRBJ1-2,NA,TRBV6-5,TRBD1,CASRLGQGGGYTF,TGTGCCAGCAGACTCGGACAGGGCGGAGGCTACACCTTC
TRBJ1-2,NA,TRBV5-1,NA,CASSRTGDYGYTF,TGCGCCAGCAGCCGAACAGGAGACTATGGCTACACCTTC
TRBJ2-5,NA,TRBV19,TRBD2,CASSIVAGRSQETQYF,TGTGCCAGTAGTATAGTAGCGGGGCGATCCCAAGAGACCCAGTACTTC
TRBJ2-2,NA,TRBV28,TRBD1,CASSGSGTENTGELFF,TGTGCCAGCAGTGGTTCCGGGACAGAAAACACCGGGGAGCTGTTTTTT
TRBJ2-5,NA,TRBV5-1,TRBD2,CASSLSLAGQETQYF,TGCGCCAGCAGCTTATCACTAGCGGGGCAAGAGACCCAGTACTTC
TRBJ1-4,NA,TRBV6-5,NA,CASSYSDRSNEKLFF,TGTGCCAGCAGTTACTCGGACAGATCAAATGAAAAACTGTTTTTT
TRBJ2-5,NA,TRBV5-1,NA,CASSYGQTSQETQYF,TGCGCCAGCAGCTACGGACAGACCTCTCAAGAGACCCAGTACTTC
TRBJ2-7,NA,TRBV6-5,NA,CASSYSGGGYEQYF,TGTGCCAGCAGTTACTCGGGGGGAGGCTACGAGCAGTACTTC
TRBJ1-1,NA,TRBV28,NA,CASSLSNSHRVSEAFF,TGTGCCAGCAGTTTAAGCAACTCACACAGGGTATCTGAAGCTTTCTTT
TRBJ1-5,NA,TRBV7-2,NA,CASSLMAGPNQPQHF,TGTGCCAGCAGCTTAATGGCGGGACCTAATCAGCCCCAGCATTTT
TRBJ1-6,NA,TRBV27,TRBD1,CASRHRQGSQSINYNSPLHF,TGTGCCAGCAGACATAGACAGGGAAGCCAGTCTATCAACTATAATTCACCCCTCCACTTT
TRBJ1-3,once,TRBV7-3,NA,CASRGSGNTIYF,TGTGCCTCCAGAGGGAGTGGAAACACCATATATTTT
TRBJ1-1,NA,TRBV7-2,NA,CASTLGFGGVAFF,TGTGCCAGCACCCTGGGGTTCGGAGGGGTGGCTTTCTTT
TRBJ2-1,NA,TRBV13,TRBD2,CASTGLAGGESSYNEQFF,TGTGCCAGCACCGGACTAGCGGGAGGGGAATCCTCCTACAATGAGCAGTTCTTC
TRBJ1-2,NA,TRBV4-2,NA,CASSQETGGNYGYTF,TGTGCCAGCAGCCAAGAAACGGGTGGTAACTATGGCTACACCTTC
TRBJ2-7,NA,TRBV7-2,TRBD2,CASSISGGDAYEQYF,TGTGCCAGCAGCATTAGCGGGGGGGATGCGTACGAGCAGTACTTC
TRBJ2-3,NA,TRBV5-1,NA,CASSLDGTDTQYF,TGCGCCAGCAGCTTGGACGGGACAGATACGCAGTATTTT
TRBJ2-7,NA,TRBV20-1,NA,CSATTAREQYF,TGCAGTGCAACTACGGCGCGAGAGCAGTACTTC
TRBJ2-7,NA,TRBV6-1,NA,CASSAGQHEQYF,TGTGCCAGCAGTGCCGGACAGCACGAGCAGTACTTC
TRBJ2-7,once,TRBV4-1,NA,CASSLPNGDSSYEQYF,TGCGCCAGCAGCCTCCCAAATGGGGACTCCTCCTACGAGCAGTACTTC
TRBJ1-2,few,TRBV6-6,NA,CASSYPGYGYTF,TGTGCCAGCAGTTACCCAGGGTATGGCTACACCTTC
TRBJ1-1,NA,TRBV27,NA,CASSLGALVAEAFF,TGTGCCAGCAGTTTGGGGGCCCTGGTCGCTGAAGCTTTCTTT
TRBJ1-4,NA,TRBV5-1,NA,CASSPGREDEKLFF,TGCGCCAGCAGCCCGGGGAGGGAAGACGAAAAACTGTTTTTT
TRBJ2-5,NA,TRBV13,NA,CASNNISGAGGQETQYF,TGTGCCAGCAACAATATTTCGGGGGCAGGGGGCCAAGAGACCCAGTACTTC
TRBJ2-7,NA,TRBV10-3,TRBD1,CATLDRGEQYF,TGTGCCACCCTGGACAGGGGCGAGCAGTACTTC
TRBJ1-2,NA,TRBV5-1,TRBD1,CASSDPGQGNGYTF,TGCGCCAGCAGCGACCCGGGACAGGGGAATGGCTACACCTTC
TRBJ1-2,NA,TRBV18,TRBD1,CASSPGQDYGYTF,TGTGCCAGCTCACCGGGACAGGACTATGGCTACACCTTC
TRBJ1-2,NA,TRBV15,NA,CATSGPGHGIDYGYTF,TGTGCCACCAGCGGACCGGGACACGGAATAGACTATGGCTACACCTTC
TRBJ1-6,once,TRBV4-1,NA,CASSQGAGINSPLHF,TGCGCCAGCAGCCAAGGGGCAGGGATTAATTCACCCCTCCACTTT
TRBJ1-5,NA,TRBV6-1,NA,CASSEARGGNQPQHF,TGTGCCAGCAGTGAAGCGAGGGGGGGGAATCAGCCCCAGCATTTT
TRBJ1-2,NA,TRBV4-2,TRBD1,CASRDPTTGNYGYTF,TGTGCCAGCAGAGATCCTACGACAGGGAACTATGGCTACACCTTC
TRBJ1-3,once,TRBV9,TRBD1,CASSDTTGRGNTIYF,TGTGCCAGCAGCGATACGACAGGGAGGGGAAACACCATATATTTT
TRBJ1-5,NA,TRBV27,NA,CASSLRESYQPQHF,TGTGCCAGCAGTTTAAGGGAGTCTTATCAGCCCCAGCATTTT
TRBJ2-7,NA,TRBV6-5,NA,CASSYSGLLKDEQYF,TGTGCCAGCAGTTACTCGGGACTCCTAAAGGACGAGCAGTACTTC
TRBJ2-5,once,TRBV6-5,TRBD2,CASSYSIAGTSETQYF,TGTGCCAGCAGTTACTCAATAGCTGGGACTAGCGAAACCCAGTACTTC
TRBJ2-2,NA,TRBV4-1,NA,CASSQDSQATGELFF,TGCGCCAGCAGCCAAGATAGTCAAGCCACCGGGGAGCTGTTTTTT
TRBJ2-1,NA,TRBV15,TRBD2,CATSRASSGRFNEQFF,TGTGCCACCAGCAGAGCGTCTAGCGGCCGTTTCAATGAGCAGTTCTTC
TRBJ2-7,NA,TRBV4-2,NA,CASSQGTIEQYF,TGTGCCAGCAGCCAAGGCACAATCGAGCAGTACTTC
TRBJ2-7,NA,TRBV19,NA,CASSMGGQYF,TGTGCCAGTAGTATGGGGGGGCAGTACTTC